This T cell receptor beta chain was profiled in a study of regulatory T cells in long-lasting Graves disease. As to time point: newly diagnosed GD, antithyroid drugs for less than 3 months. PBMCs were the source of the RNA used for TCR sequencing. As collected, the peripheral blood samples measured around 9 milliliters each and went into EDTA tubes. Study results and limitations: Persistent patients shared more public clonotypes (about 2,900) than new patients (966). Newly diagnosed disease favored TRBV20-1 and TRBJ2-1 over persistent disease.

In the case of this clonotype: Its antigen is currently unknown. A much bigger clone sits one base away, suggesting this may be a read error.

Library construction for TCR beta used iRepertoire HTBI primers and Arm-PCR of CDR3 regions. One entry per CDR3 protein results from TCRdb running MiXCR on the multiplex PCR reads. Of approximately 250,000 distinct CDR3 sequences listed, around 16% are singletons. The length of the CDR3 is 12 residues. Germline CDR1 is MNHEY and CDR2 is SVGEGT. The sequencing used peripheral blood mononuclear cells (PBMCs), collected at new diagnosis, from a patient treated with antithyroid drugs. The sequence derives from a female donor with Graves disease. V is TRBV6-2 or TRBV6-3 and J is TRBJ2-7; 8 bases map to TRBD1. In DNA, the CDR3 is TGTACCAGCAGCTTATGGGACAGGGAGCAGTACTTC. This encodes CTSSLWDREQYF.